The 8 T cell receptor beta chains listed next were all sequenced from one sample in a study of blood T cells in healthy people across ages. Primers used in a second PCR of roughly 7 to 12 cycles were a sample-barcoded 5' primer and a J-beta primer mix. TCRdb re-called the 5' RACE reads through MiXCR, storing one row per CDR3 protein. The sample includes roughly 1.5 million distinct CDR3 sequences, roughly two fifths of them seen just once. Input material: blood. The receptors derive from a woman aged 18-30 years in good health.

The rearrangement joins TRBV4-2 to TRBJ1-1; perhaps TRBD1 as D (6 bases). Germline lookup yields CDR1 LGHNA and CDR2 YNFKEQ. Trimming pared 4 bases from V and 4 bases from J, leaving 13 bases between. The CDR3 covers 14 residues. CDR3 in amino acids: CASSLYRDSTEAFF. DNA for the CDR3: TGTGCCAGCAGCCTATACAGGGATTCCACTGAAGCTTTCTTT.

This clonotype has a handful of counts. The rearrangement uses TRBV3-1 and TRBJ2-7, with D possibly being TRBD2 (5 bases). The germline V gene has CDR1 LGHDT and CDR2 YNNKEL (reference sequence). Between the trimmed V and J ends, which lost 6 bases and 5 bases, there was a span of 11 bases. This CDR3 has 12 amino acids. The CDR3 loop is CASRGEGHEQYF. CDR3 nucleotide sequence: TGTGCCAGCAGGGGTGAGGGCCACGAGCAGTACTTC.

This clonotype appeared a few times. The chain carries TRBV4-3 and TRBJ2-3; no clear D. Trimming pared 4 bases from V and 1 base from J, leaving 18 bases between. Germline lookup yields CDR1 LGHNA and CDR2 YSLEER. The CDR3 is 17 residues long. For the CDR3, the DNA is TGCGCCAGCAGCCCCCGGGCAGGCCGTGGGGGCACAGATACGCAGTATTTT. It encodes CASSPRAGRGGTDTQYF.

The V and J genes are TRBV11-2 and TRBJ2-4, with D perhaps given as TRBD1 or TRBD2 (5 bases each). The V end was cut by 5 bases, the J end by 3 bases, with 14 bases between. Germline CDR1 reads SGHAT; CDR2 reads FQNNGV. The CDR3 contains 15 residues. The CDR3 nucleotides are TGTGCCAGCAGCCAACCGAGGGGCATCAAAAACATTCAGTACTTC. This codes for CASSQPRGIKNIQYF.

The chain has TRBV13 and TRBJ2-5, with 12 bases lining up with TRBD2. In germline, CDR1 is PRHDT, CDR2 FYEKMQ (reference sequence). V was clipped by 3 bases and J by 11 bases; unmatched bases: 10. The CDR3 spans 15 residues. The CDR3 nucleotides read TGTGCCAGCAGCTTGACTAGCGGGAGAAACAATGAGCAGTACTTC. This sequence encodes CASSLTSGRNNEQYF.

V gene TRBV27 combines with J gene TRBJ2-5, with D possibly matching TRBD2 (5 bases). Per the germline V gene, CDR1 is MNHEY and CDR2 is SMNVEV (reference sequence). The CDR3 sequence is 15 residues long. Trimming took 1 base from V and 0 from J, leaving 9 bases between them. The CDR3 region is CASSLLAQYQETQYF. CDR3 nucleotide sequence: TGTGCCAGCAGTTTATTAGCGCAGTACCAAGAGACCCAGTACTTC.

The chain recombines TRBV4-1 with TRBJ2-1; TRBD1 agrees at 10 bases. The J segment lost 2 bases and the V segment lost 1 base, leaving 8 bases of the junction unmatched. Germline CDR1 reads MGHRA; CDR2 reads YSYEKL. CDR3 size: 18 residues. The CDR3 is CASSQVGVGQGTYNEQFF. The CDR3 DNA sequence: TGCGCCAGCAGCCAAGTGGGGGTGGGACAGGGGACCTACAATGAGCAGTTCTTC.

V gene TRBV20-1 combines with J gene TRBJ2-7; possibly TRBD1 for D (6 bases). Trimming pared 0 bases from V and 0 bases from J, leaving 18 bases between. This CDR3 is built from 17 residues. Germline CDR1 is DFQATT and CDR2 is SNEGSKA (reference sequence). Written as DNA, the CDR3 is TGCAGTGCTAGAGATCATGACAGGCCTTGGACCTCCTACGAGCAGTACTTC. Amino acid sequence: CSARDHDRPWTSYEQYF.